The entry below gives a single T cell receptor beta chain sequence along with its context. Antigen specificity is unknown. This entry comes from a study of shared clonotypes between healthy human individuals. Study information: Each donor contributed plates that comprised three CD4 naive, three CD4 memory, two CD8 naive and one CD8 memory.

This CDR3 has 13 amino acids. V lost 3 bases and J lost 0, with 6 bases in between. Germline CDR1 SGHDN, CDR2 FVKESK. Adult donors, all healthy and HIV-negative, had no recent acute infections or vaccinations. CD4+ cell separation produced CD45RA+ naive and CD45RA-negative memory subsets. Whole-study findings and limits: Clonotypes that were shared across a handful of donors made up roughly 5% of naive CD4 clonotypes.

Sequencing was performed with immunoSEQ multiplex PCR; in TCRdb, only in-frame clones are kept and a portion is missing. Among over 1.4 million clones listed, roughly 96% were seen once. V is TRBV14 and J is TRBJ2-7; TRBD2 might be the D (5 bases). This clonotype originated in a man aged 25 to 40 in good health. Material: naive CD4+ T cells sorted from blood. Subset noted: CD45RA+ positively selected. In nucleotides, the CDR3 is TGTGCCAGCAGCCACCGGGGCTCCTACGAGCAGTACTTC. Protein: CASSHRGSYEQYF.